Following are 26 T cell receptor beta chains from one sample sequenced in a study of shared clonotypes between healthy human individuals. TCRdb keeps only in-frame clones here, not all; method: immunoSEQ multiplex PCR. Of about 1.9 million clones in the sample, around 93% were seen once. It was CD45RO-negative cells, positively selected for CCR7, that made up naive CD8 cells, with terminally differentiated effector memory CD45RA+ cells excluded. Material: naive CD8+ T cells from PBMCs. The source of these receptors is a man between 18 and 29 years old in good health. Some clones in this sample may be carry-over from other donors' samples.

This chain joins TRBV7-3 and TRBJ2-3, with 15 bases identical to TRBD2. J lost 2 bases, V lost 5 bases, and 11 bases had no gene match. Germline V gene sequence: CDR1 SGHTA, CDR2 FQGTGA. This CDR3 contains 19 residues. The CDR3 protein is CASSHGLAGGPWDTDTQYF. CDR3 DNA sequence: TGTGCCAGCAGCCACGGACTAGCGGGAGGGCCATGGGACACAGATACGCAGTATTTT.

This clone was recorded once. The chain is built from TRBV5-1 and TRBJ2-1; 9 bases fit TRBD1. V shed 3 bases, J shed 6 bases, and the junction held 10 bases outside the gene matches. Germline V gives CDR1 SGHRS, CDR2 YFSETQ. The length of the CDR3 is 16 residues. CDR3 sequence reads: CASSSDRGRGFNEQFF. In nucleotides, the CDR3 is TGCGCCAGCAGCTCGGACAGGGGAAGGGGTTTCAATGAGCAGTTCTTC.

The chain is built from TRBV9 and TRBJ2-2; 10 bases map to TRBD1. This CDR3 has 16 amino acids. Germline V gene sequence: CDR1 SGDLS, CDR2 YYNGEE. The ends lost 2 bases at V and 4 bases at J; junction bases unmatched: 5. The CDR3 reads CASSVAGQGGTGELFF. The DNA of the CDR3 is TGTGCCAGCAGCGTGGCAGGACAGGGGGGCACCGGGGAGCTGTTTTTT. Complete variable domain (other parts from reference TRBV9 and TRBJ2-2): DSGVTQTPKHLITATGQRVTLRCSPRSGDLSVYWYQQSLDQGLQFLIQYYNGEERAKGNILERFSAQQFPDLHSELNLSSLELGDSALYFCASSVAGQGGTGELFFGEGSRLTVL.

V is TRBV11-2 and J is TRBJ1-4; D gene uncertain. Trimming cost V 5 bases and J 0 bases, with 7 bases left between them. CDR3 length: 14 residues. The germline CDR1 and CDR2 sequences are SGHAT and FQNNGV. The CDR3 is CASSHEATNEKLFF. The CDR3 DNA follows: TGTGCCAGCAGCCATGAAGCAACTAATGAAAAACTGTTTTTT. Filled out from reference TRBV11-2 and TRBJ1-4, the complete variable domain reads EAGVAQSPRYKIIEKRQSVAFWCNPISGHATLYWYQQILGQGPKLLIQFQNNGVVDDSQLPKDRFSAERLKGVDSTLKIQPAKLEDSAVYLCASSHEATNEKLFFGSGTQLSVL.

The chain links TRBV11-3 to TRBJ2-7; D is possibly TRBD2 (6 bases). The V gene lost 1 base and the J gene lost 1 base, with 11 bases spanning the gap. Per the germline V gene, CDR1 is SGHNT and CDR2 is YENEEA. The CDR3 runs to 15 residues. The CDR3 protein is CASSLGLDRSYEQYF. The CDR3 DNA reads TGTGCCAGCAGCTTAGGACTAGACAGATCCTACGAGCAGTACTTC.

This sequence joins TRBV4-3 and TRBJ1-1; no clear D gene. The CDR3 spans 16 residues. The germline gives CDR1 LGHNA, CDR2 YSLEER. The germline V and J ends were trimmed by 0 bases and 2 bases, with 13 bases remaining between them. In DNA form, the CDR3 reads TGCGCCAGCAGCCAAGATATTCGGGCAGCCAACACTGAAGCTTTCTTT. It codes for CASSQDIRAANTEAFF.

The V call is TRBV2, the J call TRBJ2-2; D might be TRBD1 (5 bases). The germline CDR1 and CDR2 sequences are SNHLY and FYNNEI. CDR3 length equals 17 residues. V lost 4 bases and J 3 bases, leaving 18 bases between the germline ends. The CDR3 nucleotides are TGTGCCAGCAGTGCCCTAGTGACAGCCTCATACACCGGGGAGCTGTTTTTT. Its protein product is CASSALVTASYTGELFF.

The chain links TRBV15 to TRBJ2-1; D perhaps matches TRBD2 (5 bases). CDR1 and CDR2 from the germline V gene are LNHNV and YYDKDF (reference sequence). The CDR3 is 15 residues long. The ends were cut back, 5 bases at V and 2 bases at J, with 13 bases in the middle. The CDR3 DNA sequence: TGTGCCACCAGCCATCTGAGCGGCCCCTACAATGAGCAGTTCTTC. This codes for CATSHLSGPYNEQFF.

The rearrangement uses TRBV7-2 and TRBJ1-1; D ambiguous. V lost 1 base and J lost 0, with 12 bases in between. Per the germline V gene, CDR1 is SGHTA and CDR2 is FQGNSA. The CDR3 has 16 residues. The CDR3 loop is CASSLVSPTMNTEAFF. CDR3 sequence (DNA): TGTGCCAGCAGCTTAGTGAGCCCGACCATGAACACTGAAGCTTTCTTT.

The rearrangement uses TRBV28 and TRBJ2-1; 7 nucleotides align to TRBD2. The CDR3 is 17 residues long. The V gene end was trimmed by 8 bases and the J gene end by 2 bases; junction bases not matched to a gene: 15. CDR1 and CDR2 from the germline V gene are MDHEN and SYDVKM. The CDR3 region has the DNA TGTGCCAGCGCAAAAACGGCCCCACGGGGGGCCTACAATGAGCAGTTCTTC. It is translated as CASAKTAPRGAYNEQFF.

This chain links TRBV7-9 with TRBJ1-2, with D uncertain. Germline assignment: CDR1 SEHNR and CDR2 FQNEAQ (reference sequence). V was clipped by 6 bases and J by 4 bases, with 18 bases between them. The CDR3 covers 15 residues. The CDR3 sequence: CASSPRAGIGYGYTF. The DNA for the CDR3 is TGTGCCAGCAGTCCTCGGGCGGGAATTGGCTATGGCTACACCTTC. The variable domain in full, with the rest retrieved from reference TRBV7-9 and TRBJ1-2, is DTGVSQNPRHKITKRGQNVTFRCDPISEHNRLYWYRQTLGQGPEFLTYFQNEAQLEKSRLLSDRFSAERPKGSFSTLEIQRTEQGDSAMYLCASSPRAGIGYGYTFGSGTRLTVV.

V usage is TRBV4-2 and J usage is TRBJ2-7; D is unresolved. The CDR3 contains 17 residues. The germline V and J ends were trimmed by 4 bases and 5 bases, with 24 bases remaining between them. Germline V CDR1 and CDR2: LGHNA, YNFKEQ. CDR3: CASSPREGYPPSDEQYF. In DNA, the CDR3 is TGTGCCAGCAGCCCCCGCGAAGGGTACCCCCCGTCCGACGAGCAGTACTTC.

The V gene is TRBV27, the J gene TRBJ2-7, with 9 positions matching TRBD1. Germline loops: CDR1 MNHEY, CDR2 SMNVEV (reference sequence). V shed 3 bases and J 6 bases; nucleotides not matched to a gene: 9. The CDR3 covers 15 residues. The CDR3 region has the DNA TGTGCCAGCAGTTTCCTGGGACAGGGACCTCGCGAGCAGTACTTC. It encodes CASSFLGQGPREQYF.

CDR3 nucleotides: TGTGCCAGCAACACGGGACTAGCGGGGGGCACAGATACGCAGTATTTT. Protein product: CASNTGLAGGTDTQYF. The rearrangement joins TRBV6-6 to TRBJ2-3; TRBD2 aligns across 14 bases. Germline-derived CDR1 and CDR2 are MNHNY and SVGAGI (reference sequence). The CDR3 runs 16 residues. Trimming removed 7 bases from V and 1 base from J; junction bases left unmatched: 4.

The rearrangement uses TRBV4-3 and TRBJ2-7; the match to TRBD2 covers 13 bases. This CDR3 is built from 16 residues. V was pared by 3 bases and J by 6 bases, with 8 bases of the junction left unmatched. Germline V gene data show CDR1 as LGHNA and CDR2 as YSLEER. CDR3: CASSQGTSGTLGEQYF. The CDR3 coding sequence is TGCGCCAGCAGCCAGGGGACTAGCGGGACTCTAGGCGAGCAGTACTTC.

The V and J genes are TRBV9 and TRBJ2-1, with TRBD2 identical over 8 bases. Germline V lookup: CDR1 SGDLS, CDR2 YYNGEE. The CDR3 runs to 16 residues. Losses at the gene ends were 0 bases for V and 4 bases for J; bases not matched to a gene: 6. The CDR3 sequence: CASSVAAGGTYNEQFF. For the CDR3, the DNA is TGTGCCAGCAGCGTAGCCGCGGGAGGAACTTACAATGAGCAGTTCTTC.

The rearrangement joins TRBV7-9 to TRBJ1-3; no firm D call. The CDR3 spans 15 residues. The ends were cut back, 4 bases at V and 0 bases at J, with 10 bases in the middle. The V gene's germline CDR1 is SEHNR and CDR2 FQNEAQ (reference sequence). In nucleotides, the CDR3 is TGTGCCAGCAGCTCCGGCCGGTACTCTGGAAACACCATATATTTT. This codes for CASSSGRYSGNTIYF. Filled out from reference TRBV7-9 and TRBJ1-3, the complete variable domain reads DTGVSQNPRHKITKRGQNVTFRCDPISEHNRLYWYRQTLGQGPEFLTYFQNEAQLEKSRLLSDRFSAERPKGSFSTLEIQRTEQGDSAMYLCASSSGRYSGNTIYFGEGSWLTVV.

The chain carries TRBV6-1 and TRBJ2-6; D ambiguous. This CDR3 has 16 amino acids. V was clipped by 2 bases and J by 2 bases, with 10 bases between them. Germline V gene data show CDR1 as MNHNS and CDR2 as SASEGT. For the CDR3, the DNA is TGTGCCAGCAGTGAACAAGGGTTAGCTGGGGCCAACGTCCTGACTTTC. Translation: CASSEQGLAGANVLTF.

The chain combines TRBV28 with TRBJ2-5, with 7 bases fitting TRBD1. The J call is doubtful: the DNA matches TRBJ2-7 better. Germline CDR1 and CDR2: MDHEN and SYDVKM. This CDR3 region has 15 residues. The CDR3 sequence: CASSSQIGTVYEQYF. The CDR3 DNA follows: TGTGCCAGCAGTTCGCAAATTGGGACAGTATACGAGCAGTACTTC.

The chain uses TRBV9 and TRBJ1-1; possible D gene TRBD1, 5 bases. CDR1 is SGDLS, CDR2 YYNGEE, per germline. The V end was cut by 4 bases, the J end by 3 bases, with 16 bases between. The CDR3 spans 15 residues. CDR3 loop: CASSSLGGEDTEAFF. The CDR3 DNA follows: TGTGCCAGCAGCTCCCTGGGGGGAGAGGACACTGAAGCTTTCTTT.

The chain uses TRBV27 and TRBJ2-3; tentative D call: TRBD2 (5 bases). V gave up 6 bases and J gave up 1 base, with 11 bases separating them. Germline assignment: CDR1 MNHEY and CDR2 SMNVEV (reference sequence). The CDR3 spans 14 residues. CDR3 loop: CASSEGAGTDTQYF. CDR3 sequence (DNA): TGTGCCAGCAGCGAGGGTGCGGGCACAGATACGCAGTATTTT.

This chain uses TRBV28 with TRBJ1-5; a possible D gene is TRBD1 (6 bases). Germline V gene data show CDR1 as MDHEN and CDR2 as SYDVKM. Deletions cut 8 bases from V and 3 bases from J, with 14 bases between. The CDR3 spans 14 residues. The CDR3: CASASRTVNQPQHF. The CDR3 nucleotides are TGTGCCAGCGCTTCTAGGACAGTCAATCAGCCCCAGCATTTT.

The chain combines TRBV5-8 with TRBJ2-7, with D hard to call. Looked up from germline, CDR1 is SGHTS and CDR2 is YDEGEE. Between the trimmed V and J ends, which lost 4 bases and 5 bases, there was a span of 22 bases. The CDR3 totals 16 residues. DNA of the CDR3: TGTGCCAGCAGCCATCCGGGCGCGCAGGAATATCACGAGCAGTACTTC. This encodes CASSHPGAQEYHEQYF.

The table lists this clone with a few counts. The chain is built from TRBV13 and TRBJ1-1, with D hard to call. CDR1 is PRHDT and CDR2 is FYEKMQ in the germline V gene (reference sequence). The V and J ends lost 2 bases and 6 bases respectively, with 4 bases between them. This CDR3 comprises 11 residues. CDR3 bases: TGTGCCAGCAGCTTATACTCTGAAGCTTTCTTT. Amino acid sequence: CASSLYSEAFF.

This sequence joins TRBV10-3 and TRBJ2-2; perhaps TRBD2 as D (5 bases). CDR1 ENHRY and CDR2 SYGVKD come from the germline V gene. The CDR3 contains 13 residues. The V and J ends lost 8 bases and 1 base respectively, with 8 bases between them. Written as DNA, the CDR3 is TGTGCCATCTTACGGGAGAACACCGGGGAGCTGTTTTTT. Translating gives CAILRENTGELFF.

The CDR3 bases are TGTGCCAGCAACTCTCCGGGACAGGGGACCTACGAGCAGTACTTC. Protein: CASNSPGQGTYEQYF. This sequence joins TRBV11-2 and TRBJ2-7, with 10 bases fitting TRBD1. With V trimmed by 7 bases and J by 2 bases, 8 bases remained unmatched. The CDR3 spans 15 residues. Germline values: CDR1 SGHAT, CDR2 FQNNGV.